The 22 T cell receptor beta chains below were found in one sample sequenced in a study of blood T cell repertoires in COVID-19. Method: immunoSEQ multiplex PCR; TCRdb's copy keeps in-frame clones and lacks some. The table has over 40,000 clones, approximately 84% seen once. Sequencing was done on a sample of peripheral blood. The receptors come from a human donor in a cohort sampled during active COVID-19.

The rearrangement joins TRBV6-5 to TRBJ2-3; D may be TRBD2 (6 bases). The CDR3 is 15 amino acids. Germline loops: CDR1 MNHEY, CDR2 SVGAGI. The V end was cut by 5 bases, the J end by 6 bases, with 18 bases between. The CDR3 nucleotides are TGTGCCAGCAGTCCGCGGACTAATCTTAGGGATACGCAGTATTTT. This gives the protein CASSPRTNLRDTQYF.

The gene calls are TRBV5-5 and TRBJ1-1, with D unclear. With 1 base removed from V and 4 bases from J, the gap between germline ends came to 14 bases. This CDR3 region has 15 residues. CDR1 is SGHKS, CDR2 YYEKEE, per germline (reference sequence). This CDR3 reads CASSLSVTGGTEAFF. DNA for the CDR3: TGTGCCAGCAGCTTGTCGGTCACCGGCGGCACTGAAGCTTTCTTT.

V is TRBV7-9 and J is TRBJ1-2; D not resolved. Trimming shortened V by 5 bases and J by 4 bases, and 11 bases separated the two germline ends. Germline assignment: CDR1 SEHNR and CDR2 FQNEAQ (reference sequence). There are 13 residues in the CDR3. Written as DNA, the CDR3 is TGTGCCAGCAGCCAGGACGGGGTCTATGGCTACACCTTC. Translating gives CASSQDGVYGYTF.

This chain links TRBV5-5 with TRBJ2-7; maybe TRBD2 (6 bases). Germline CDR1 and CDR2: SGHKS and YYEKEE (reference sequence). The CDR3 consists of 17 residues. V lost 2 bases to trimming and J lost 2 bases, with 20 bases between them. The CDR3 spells CASSFRAGRNKPYEQYF. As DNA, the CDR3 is TGTGCCAGCAGCTTTCGGGCAGGGAGGAATAAACCCTACGAGCAGTACTTC.

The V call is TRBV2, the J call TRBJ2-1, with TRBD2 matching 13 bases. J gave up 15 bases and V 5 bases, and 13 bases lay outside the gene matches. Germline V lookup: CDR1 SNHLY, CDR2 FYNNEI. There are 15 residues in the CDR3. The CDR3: CASSWGLAGTEILFF. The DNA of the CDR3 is TGTGCCAGCAGTTGGGGACTAGCGGGGACGGAGATTCTGTTCTTC.

The CDR3 DNA reads as TGCGCCAGCAGTACCGGGACTAGCGGGGCTACGCAGTATTTT. Its translation is CASSTGTSGATQYF. This sequence joins TRBV10-1 and TRBJ2-3, with 13 nucleotides matching TRBD2. The V gene end was trimmed by 5 bases and the J gene end by 8 bases; junction bases not matched to a gene: 4. CDR3 length: 14 amino acids. Germline V gene sequence: CDR1 WNHNN, CDR2 SYGVQD (reference sequence).

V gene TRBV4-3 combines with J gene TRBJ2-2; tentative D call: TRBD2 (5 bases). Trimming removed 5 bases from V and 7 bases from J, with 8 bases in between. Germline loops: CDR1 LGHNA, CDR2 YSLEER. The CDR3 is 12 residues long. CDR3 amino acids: CASSERDGELFF. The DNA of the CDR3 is TGCGCCAGCAGCGAGAGGGACGGGGAGCTGTTTTTT.

CDR3 sequence: CASSPRGRAYNSPLHF. In DNA form, the CDR3 reads TGTGCCAGCAGCCCTAGGGGGCGGGCCTATAATTCACCCCTCCACTTT. The rearrangement joins TRBV9 to TRBJ1-6; 7 bases fit TRBD1. Germline V lookup: CDR1 SGDLS, CDR2 YYNGEE. This CDR3 comprises 16 residues. V shed 4 bases, J shed 2 bases, and the junction held 6 bases outside the gene matches.

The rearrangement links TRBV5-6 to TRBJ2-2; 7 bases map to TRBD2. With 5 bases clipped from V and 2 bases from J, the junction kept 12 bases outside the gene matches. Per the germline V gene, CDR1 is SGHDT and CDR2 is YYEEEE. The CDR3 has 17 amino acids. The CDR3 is CASSPSQRGYNTGELFF. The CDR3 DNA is TGTGCCAGCAGTCCCTCCCAGCGGGGCTATAACACCGGGGAGCTGTTTTTT.

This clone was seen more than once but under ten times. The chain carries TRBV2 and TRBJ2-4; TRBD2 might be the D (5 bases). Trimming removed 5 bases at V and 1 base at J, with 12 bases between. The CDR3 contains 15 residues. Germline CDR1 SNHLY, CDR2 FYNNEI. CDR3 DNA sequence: TGTGCCAGCAGTCCCGAGGGCAGCGCCAAAAACATTCAGTACTTC. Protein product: CASSPEGSAKNIQYF. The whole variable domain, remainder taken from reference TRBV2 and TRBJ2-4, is EPEVTQTPSHQVTQMGQEVILRCVPISNHLYFYWYRQILGQKVEFLVSFYNNEISEKSEIFDDQFSVERPDGSNFTLKIRSTKLEDSAMYFCASSPEGSAKNIQYFGAGTRLSVL.

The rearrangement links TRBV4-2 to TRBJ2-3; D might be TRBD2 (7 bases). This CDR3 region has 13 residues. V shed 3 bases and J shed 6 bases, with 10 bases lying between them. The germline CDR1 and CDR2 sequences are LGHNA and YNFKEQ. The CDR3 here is CASSQKGGDTQYF. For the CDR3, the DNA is TGTGCCAGCAGCCAGAAGGGGGGGGATACGCAGTATTTT.

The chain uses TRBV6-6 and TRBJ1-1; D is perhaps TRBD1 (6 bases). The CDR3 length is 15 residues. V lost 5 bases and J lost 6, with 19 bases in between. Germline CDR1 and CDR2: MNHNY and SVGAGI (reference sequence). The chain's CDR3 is CASSDIDRLGAEAFF. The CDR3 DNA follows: TGTGCCAGCAGTGACATAGACAGGCTCGGGGCTGAAGCTTTCTTT.

The CDR3 is CASSQGHYEQYF. The CDR3 DNA reads as TGTGCCAGCAGCCAAGGGCATTACGAGCAGTACTTC. The chain couples TRBV3-1 (or the pseudogene TRBV3-2) to TRBJ2-7; D is unclear. The CDR3 is 12 residues long. The V and J ends lost 1 base and 4 bases respectively, with 5 bases between them. CDR1 and CDR2 (germline): LGHDT, YNNKEL (reference sequence).

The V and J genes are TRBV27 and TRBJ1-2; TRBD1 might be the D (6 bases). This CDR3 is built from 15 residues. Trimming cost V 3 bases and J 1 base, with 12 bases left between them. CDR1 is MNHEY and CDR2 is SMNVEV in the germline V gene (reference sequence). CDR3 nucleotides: TGTGCCAGCAGTTTGCGAGGGACAAATAACTATGGCTACACCTTC. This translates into CASSLRGTNNYGYTF.

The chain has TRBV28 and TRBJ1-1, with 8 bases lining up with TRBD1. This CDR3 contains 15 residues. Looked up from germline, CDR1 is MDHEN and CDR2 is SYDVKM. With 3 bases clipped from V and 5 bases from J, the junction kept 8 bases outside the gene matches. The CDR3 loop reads CASSLARTGHTEAFF. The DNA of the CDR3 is TGTGCCAGCAGTTTGGCGAGGACAGGGCATACTGAAGCTTTCTTT.

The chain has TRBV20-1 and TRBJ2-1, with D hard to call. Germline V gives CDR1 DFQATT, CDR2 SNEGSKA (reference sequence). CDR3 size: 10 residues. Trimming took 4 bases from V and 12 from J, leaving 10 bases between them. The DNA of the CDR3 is TGCAGTGCTAACCGCCAGCGGCAGTTCTTC. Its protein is CSANRQRQFF.

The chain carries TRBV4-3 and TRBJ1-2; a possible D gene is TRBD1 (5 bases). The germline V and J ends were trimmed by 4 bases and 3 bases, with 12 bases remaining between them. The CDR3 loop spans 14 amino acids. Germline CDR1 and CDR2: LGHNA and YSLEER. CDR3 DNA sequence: TGCGCCAGCAGCCCTCACCAGGGCGACTATGGCTACACCTTC. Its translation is CASSPHQGDYGYTF.

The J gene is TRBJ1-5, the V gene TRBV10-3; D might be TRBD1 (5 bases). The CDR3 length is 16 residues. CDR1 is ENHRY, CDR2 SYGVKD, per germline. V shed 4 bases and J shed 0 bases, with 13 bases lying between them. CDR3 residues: CAISGGSQNSNQPQHF. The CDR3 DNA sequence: TGTGCCATCAGTGGGGGCAGCCAAAATAGCAATCAGCCCCAGCATTTT.

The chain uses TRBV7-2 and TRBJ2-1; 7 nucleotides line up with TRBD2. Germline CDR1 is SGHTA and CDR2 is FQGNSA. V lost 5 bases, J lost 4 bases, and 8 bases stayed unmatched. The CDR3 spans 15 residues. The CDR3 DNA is TGTGCCAGCAGCAGAGAGCGGGGATCTTACAATGAGCAGTTCTTC. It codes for CASSRERGSYNEQFF.

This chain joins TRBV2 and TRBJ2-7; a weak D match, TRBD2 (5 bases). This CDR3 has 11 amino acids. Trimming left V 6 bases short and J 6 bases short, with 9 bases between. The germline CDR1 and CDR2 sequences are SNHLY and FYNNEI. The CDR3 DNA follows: TGTGCCAGCAGGGACTTCTTCGAGCAGTACTTC. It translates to CASRDFFEQYF.

The CDR3 protein is CASSPTGALAGDTQYF. The CDR3 DNA follows: TGTGCCAGCAGCCCGACCGGGGCTCTCGCGGGGGATACGCAGTATTTT. The chain couples TRBV14 to TRBJ2-3; D might be TRBD2 (6 bases). Germline assignment: CDR1 SGHDN and CDR2 FVKESK. The ends were cut back, 4 bases at V and 6 bases at J, with 20 bases in the middle. The CDR3 consists of 16 residues.

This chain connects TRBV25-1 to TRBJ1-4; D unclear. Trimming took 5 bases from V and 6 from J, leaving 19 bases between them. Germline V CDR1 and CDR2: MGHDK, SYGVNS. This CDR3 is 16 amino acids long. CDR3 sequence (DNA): TGTGCCAGCAGTATGTCAGGTTACAGTATAGATGAAAAACTGTTTTTT. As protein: CASSMSGYSIDEKLFF.